The 13 T cell receptor beta chains below all came from one sample that was sequenced in a study of shared T cell receptors in the human thymus. Profiled with immunoSEQ multiplex PCR; TCRdb holds only in-frame clones, not every one. This sample carries approximately 660,000 clones, 88% of them seen once, and the ten largest clones take 0.0095% to 0.013%. This sample was shared with a second study, whose subject was human thymus T cells.

The specimen was thymocytes. These receptors came from a boy in the first two years of life with a congenital heart defect.

Only one count was recorded for this clone. This chain connects TRBV4-3 to TRBJ2-3; a possible D gene is TRBD2 (6 bases). The CDR3 spans 14 residues. Trimming pared 5 bases from V and 3 bases from J, leaving 12 bases between. CDR1 is LGHNA, CDR2 YSLEER, per germline. The chain's CDR3 is CASSFRGETDTQYF. The CDR3 region has the DNA TGCGCCAGCAGCTTCCGCGGGGAGACAGATACGCAGTATTTT.

This clone was found once. The J gene is TRBJ2-7, the V gene TRBV15; D possibly corresponds to TRBD2 (5 bases). Per the germline V gene, CDR1 is LNHNV and CDR2 is YYDKDF (reference sequence). V was cut by 0 bases and J by 4 bases, with 13 bases left in between. The CDR3 has 15 residues. CDR3 DNA: TGTGCCACCAGCAGAGAATGGGCGGGTGCTTACGAGCAGTACTTC. Its protein product is CATSREWAGAYEQYF.

The V gene is TRBV5-1, the J gene TRBJ2-5; D unclear. The DNA end lines up better with TRBJ2-7; the J call may be wrong. Germline CDR1 reads SGHRS; CDR2 reads YFSETQ. This CDR3 is 13 amino acids long. DNA of the CDR3: TGCGCCAGCAGCGTCGGGTACCGCTACGAGCAGTACTTC. Translated: CASSVGYRYEQYF.

The chain has TRBV29-1 and TRBJ2-7; 9 nucleotides agree with TRBD1. The CDR3 covers 13 residues. Trimming at V came to 4 bases and at J to 5 bases, leaving 6 bases not matched to a gene. The germline gives CDR1 SQVTM, CDR2 ANQGSEA. The CDR3 DNA reads TGCAGCGTTGCGAAAGGGACAGGGAACGAGCAGTACTTC. Its translation: CSVAKGTGNEQYF.

This chain connects TRBV4-3 to TRBJ2-1; 14 positions match TRBD2. In germline, CDR1 is LGHNA, CDR2 YSLEER. Trimming removed 4 bases from V and 8 bases from J; junction bases left unmatched: 7. This CDR3 has 16 residues. The CDR3 reads CASSRTSGRSFDEQFF. In DNA form, the CDR3 reads TGCGCCAGCAGCCGGACTAGCGGGAGGTCGTTCGATGAGCAGTTCTTC.

This chain's CDR3 is CASSAVSGIRYEQYF. CDR3 in DNA: TGTGCCAGCAGTGCAGTTAGCGGGATCCGCTACGAGCAGTACTTC. The gene calls are TRBV25-1 and TRBJ2-7; 8 bases line up with TRBD2. The CDR3 consists of 15 residues. Per the germline V gene, CDR1 is MGHDK and CDR2 is SYGVNS. Unmatched junction bases numbered 8, after V lost 4 bases and J lost 3 bases.

This chain connects TRBV29-1 to TRBJ2-5; the match to TRBD2 covers 16 bases. Germline V gene lookup returns CDR1 SQVTM and CDR2 ANQGSEA. The CDR3 extends over 18 amino acids. J was trimmed by 4 bases and V by 5 bases; bases with no gene match: 13. The CDR3 bases are TGCAGCGTTCGTGGGACTAGCGGGAGGGCCGGACGGGTAGAGACCCAGTACTTC. Encoded protein: CSVRGTSGRAGRVETQYF.

This rearrangement joins TRBV5-1 to TRBJ2-3; tentatively, D is TRBD2 (6 bases). The CDR3 has 16 amino acids. Deletions cut 4 bases from V and 3 bases from J, with 18 bases between. The V gene's germline CDR1 is SGHRS and CDR2 YFSETQ. The CDR3 DNA is TGCGCCAGCAGCGTAGCTTTGGGGGGACGAACAGATACGCAGTATTTT. Translating gives CASSVALGGRTDTQYF. Full variable domain (missing parts from reference TRBV5-1 and TRBJ2-3): KAGVTQTPRYLIKTRGQQVTLSCSPISGHRSVSWYQQTPGQGLQFLFEYFSETQRNKGNFPGRFSGRQFSNSRSEMNVSTLELGDSALYLCASSVALGGRTDTQYFGPGTRLTVL.

V and J are TRBV30 and TRBJ2-7, with 10 bases that match TRBD1. Germline-derived CDR1 and CDR2 are GTSNPN and SVGIG (reference sequence). This CDR3 contains 17 residues. V was clipped by 1 base and J by 2 bases; unmatched bases: 11. The CDR3 loop is CAWSAGQGSKTTYEQYF. The CDR3 nucleotides are TGTGCCTGGAGTGCGGGACAGGGGTCAAAAACCACCTACGAGCAGTACTTC.

V and J are TRBV5-6 and TRBJ2-7; TRBD2 matches 7 bases. With 3 bases clipped from V and 1 base from J, the junction kept 10 bases outside the gene matches. The germline V gene has CDR1 SGHDT and CDR2 YYEEEE. The CDR3 length is 16 residues. The CDR3 bases are TGTGCCAGCAGCTCCCCTAGCGGAGGACTATCCTACGAGCAGTACTTC. It codes for CASSSPSGGLSYEQYF. The full variable domain, in which reference TRBV5-6 and TRBJ2-7 provide the parts outside the CDR3, is DAGVTQSPTHLIKTRGQQVTLRCSPKSGHDTVSWYQQALGQGPQFIFQYYEEEERQRGNFPDRFSGHQFPNYSSELNVNALLLGDSALYLCASSSPSGGLSYEQYFGPGTRLTVT.

This clone appeared a single time. This rearrangement joins TRBV7-9 to TRBJ2-3, with 11 bases that match TRBD2. Germline loops: CDR1 SEHNR, CDR2 FQNEAQ (reference sequence). J lost 0 bases, V lost 1 base, and 9 bases had no gene match. The CDR3 runs to 19 residues. The CDR3 loop is CASSLGPVRTSGSTDTQYF. The DNA of the CDR3 is TGTGCCAGCAGCTTAGGCCCTGTACGGACTAGCGGGAGCACAGATACGCAGTATTTT.

The chain recombines TRBV19 with TRBJ1-5; no clear D gene. Germline V CDR1 and CDR2: LNHDA, SQIVND (reference sequence). Trimming removed 1 base from V and 0 bases from J, with 13 bases in between. The CDR3 consists of 17 residues. This CDR3 is CASSIGGEDHSNQPQHF. The CDR3, as DNA: TGTGCCAGTAGTATAGGCGGGGAAGACCATAGCAATCAGCCCCAGCATTTT.

This sequence joins TRBV10-3 and TRBJ1-2; the D gene is possibly TRBD1 (5 bases). Germline V gene lookup returns CDR1 ENHRY and CDR2 SYGVKD. V gave up 7 bases and J gave up 4 bases, with 19 bases separating them. CDR3 size: 15 residues. The CDR3 loop is CAITPGRDPLYGYTF. CDR3 in DNA: TGTGCCATCACCCCAGGGCGAGACCCCCTCTATGGCTACACCTTC.